The 27 T cell receptor beta chains in this list originate from one sample, sequenced in a study of T cell responses to AZD1222 COVID-19 vaccine. Profiling relied on immunoSEQ multiplex PCR, and the TCRdb table lists in-frame clones only, not all of them. The top ten hold around 0.93% of the sample, which has about 180,000 clones, just under 95% seen once. The starting material was peripheral blood, obtained 28 days after the second dose of the MenACWY control vaccine. These receptor sequences come from an adult who received the MenACWY meningococcal vaccine as a control.

The chain uses TRBV27 and TRBJ2-7; possible D gene TRBD1, 6 bases. The V and J ends lost 2 bases and 4 bases respectively, with 9 bases between them. The germline V gene encodes CDR1 MNHEY and CDR2 SMNVEV (reference sequence). The CDR3 runs 13 residues. CDR3 sequence reads: CASSLGQPYEQYF. In nucleotides, the CDR3 is TGTGCCAGCAGTTTAGGACAGCCATACGAGCAGTACTTC.

The gene calls are TRBV30 and TRBJ2-7; 7 bases are shared with TRBD1. The CDR3 loop spans 13 amino acids. V was clipped by 6 bases and J by 7 bases; unmatched bases: 12. CDR1 is GTSNPN and CDR2 is SVGIG in the germline V gene (reference sequence). Here the CDR3 DNA reads TGTGCCTGCCAAACGGCAGGGGGTGGGGAGCAGTACTTC. It encodes CACQTAGGGEQYF.

The chain has TRBV10-3 and TRBJ1-6, with D possibly being TRBD1 (5 bases). CDR3 length equals 15 residues. Germline lookup yields CDR1 ENHRY and CDR2 SYGVKD. The V and J ends lost 5 bases and 9 bases respectively, with 17 bases between them. CDR3 DNA sequence: TGTGCCATCAGTAGTTCGGGGGTTTCGGGTTCACCCCTCCACTTT. Its translation: CAISSSGVSGSPLHF.

V and J are TRBV10-2 and TRBJ1-1, with D possibly TRBD1 on 6 matching bases. Germline lookup yields CDR1 WSHSY and CDR2 SAAADI. Trimming removed 1 base from V and 0 bases from J, with 18 bases in between. CDR3 size: 18 residues. For the CDR3, the DNA is TGCGCCAGCAGTGAGTTTTACTCAGGGGTTCAAATGAACACTGAAGCTTTCTTT. Translation: CASSEFYSGVQMNTEAFF.

V gene TRBV3-1 (or the pseudogene TRBV3-2) combines with J gene TRBJ1-1; maybe TRBD1 (6 bases). Trimming removed 1 base from V and 5 bases from J, with 11 bases in between. This CDR3 is 14 amino acids long. Germline lookup yields CDR1 LGHDT and CDR2 YNNKEL (reference sequence). CDR3 sequence (DNA): TGTGCCAGCAGCCAAGTCAGTACAGGGACTGAAGCTTTCTTT. Protein: CASSQVSTGTEAFF.

The chain uses TRBV27 and TRBJ1-2; no reliable D call. Germline lookup yields CDR1 MNHEY and CDR2 SMNVEV (reference sequence). The CDR3 has 14 amino acids. V was shortened by 6 bases and J by 3 bases, with 14 bases between the two germline ends. CDR3 coding DNA: TGTGCCAGCAGCTTTGATGGGGAGGACTATGGCTACACCTTC. Its translation is CASSFDGEDYGYTF.

The chain recombines TRBV2 with TRBJ1-6; D unresolved. This CDR3 spans 13 amino acids. Per the germline V gene, CDR1 is SNHLY and CDR2 is FYNNEI. V dropped 8 bases and J dropped 6 bases, with 11 bases sitting between them. The DNA for the CDR3 is TGTGCCAGCGGTGCTTTAAGTAATTCACCCCTCCACTTT. It codes for CASGALSNSPLHF.

This chain connects TRBV11-2 to TRBJ1-2; D gene unclear. V lost 2 bases to trimming and J lost 0 bases, with 10 bases between them. Germline CDR1 is SGHAT and CDR2 is FQNNGV. CDR3 size: 15 residues. CDR3 in amino acids: CASSLSSPSNYGYTF. DNA of the CDR3: TGTGCCAGCAGCTTATCCTCACCTTCTAACTATGGCTACACCTTC.

The V gene is TRBV12-3 or TRBV12-4, the J gene TRBJ1-2; a possible D gene is TRBD1 (5 bases). V gave up 2 bases and J gave up 8 bases, with 9 bases separating them. The CDR3 has 12 residues. The CDR3 spells CASSLQGRGYTF. The CDR3 DNA sequence: TGTGCCAGCAGTTTACAGGGTCGGGGCTACACCTTC.

CDR3 nucleotides: TGTGCCAGCAGATCAACAGGGTTCAATGAGCAGTTCTTC. Amino acids: CASRSTGFNEQFF. The gene calls are TRBV7-2 and TRBJ2-1; a weak D match, TRBD1 (6 bases). The CDR3 is 13 amino acids. Per the germline V gene, CDR1 is SGHTA and CDR2 is FQGNSA. The V end lost 6 bases, the J end lost 6 bases, and 12 bases lay between the germline ends.

This rearrangement joins TRBV27 to TRBJ1-1; D is ambiguous. This CDR3 spans 15 amino acids. The germline V and J ends were trimmed by 8 bases and 1 base, with 17 bases remaining between them. Germline CDR1 reads MNHEY; CDR2 reads SMNVEV (reference sequence). The CDR3 is CASQKEGSPNTEAFF. Here the CDR3 DNA reads TGTGCCAGCCAGAAAGAGGGTTCCCCGAACACTGAAGCTTTCTTT.

DNA for the CDR3: TGTGCCAGCAGTTACCGCTACGAGCAGTACTTC. Translating gives CASSYRYEQYF. V and J are TRBV6-2 or TRBV6-3 and TRBJ2-7; D gene unclear. CDR1 MNHEY and CDR2 SVGEGT come from the germline V gene. The CDR3 length is 11 residues. V dropped 2 bases and J dropped 3 bases, with 2 bases sitting between them.

The chain has TRBV25-1 and TRBJ1-2, with TRBD1 as a possible D gene (5 bases). The CDR3 loop spans 15 amino acids. V was cut by 5 bases and J by 8 bases, with 21 bases left in between. Per germline, CDR1 MGHDK and CDR2 SYGVNS. In nucleotides, the CDR3 is TGTGCCAGCAGTTCTCAACCATCGGGGGGTGACGGCTACACCTTC. The encoded protein is CASSSQPSGGDGYTF.

As DNA, the CDR3 is TGTGCCAGCAGCTTAAATCTGGGAGAAAAACTGTTTTTT. Translated, it gives CASSLNLGEKLFF. The V and J genes are TRBV5-6 and TRBJ1-4; unclear D gene. This CDR3 comprises 13 residues. Germline V gives CDR1 SGHDT, CDR2 YYEEEE. V was shortened by 2 bases and J by 8 bases, with 10 bases between the two germline ends.

The J gene is TRBJ2-1, the V gene TRBV28; D tentatively fits TRBD1 or TRBD2 (5 bases each). Germline values: CDR1 MDHEN, CDR2 SYDVKM. Deletions cut 7 bases from V and 2 bases from J, with 9 bases between. The CDR3 has 13 amino acids. The DNA of the CDR3 is TGTGCCAGCACTGGGACGACCTACAATGAGCAGTTCTTC. The encoded protein is CASTGTTYNEQFF. The full variable domain, its missing parts supplied by reference TRBV28 and TRBJ2-1, is DVKVTQSSRYLVKRTGEKVFLECVQDMDHENMFWYRQDPGLGLRLIYFSYDVKMKEKGDIPEGYSVSREKKERFSLILESASTNQTSMYLCASTGTTYNEQFFGPGTRLTVL.

J is TRBJ2-1 and V is TRBV30; 9 bases are shared with TRBD2. CDR3 length: 13 amino acids. Per germline, CDR1 GTSNPN and CDR2 SVGIG (reference sequence). V dropped 0 bases and J dropped 11; count of bases not matched to a gene: 5. The CDR3 region is CAWSVRLADKQFF. As DNA, the CDR3 is TGTGCCTGGAGTGTCCGACTAGCGGACAAGCAGTTCTTC.

The genes are TRBV5-1 and TRBJ2-6, with D unclear. Germline CDR1 reads SGHRS; CDR2 reads YFSETQ. V was clipped by 3 bases and J by 0 bases, with 19 bases between them. The CDR3 consists of 19 residues. CDR3 in amino acids: CASSSNTVFLSSGANVLTF. CDR3 sequence (DNA): TGCGCCAGCAGCTCCAACACCGTCTTCCTAAGCTCTGGGGCCAACGTCCTGACTTTC. Combining the CDR3 with reference TRBV5-1 and TRBJ2-6 gives the whole variable domain KAGVTQTPRYLIKTRGQQVTLSCSPISGHRSVSWYQQTPGQGLQFLFEYFSETQRNKGNFPGRFSGRQFSNSRSEMNVSTLELGDSALYLCASSSNTVFLSSGANVLTFGAGSRLTVL.

This clone appeared a single time. The chain's CDR3 is CASIADGYNTGELFF. The DNA for the CDR3 is TGCGCCAGCATCGCCGACGGATACAACACCGGGGAGCTGTTTTTT. The genes are TRBV5-1 and TRBJ2-2, with D hard to call. Germline CDR1 and CDR2: SGHRS and YFSETQ. V was shortened by 6 bases and J by 2 bases, with 14 bases between the two germline ends. The CDR3 is made up of 15 amino acids.

The V call is TRBV10-1, the J call TRBJ2-7, with 7 bases identical to TRBD1. J was trimmed by 2 bases and V by 2 bases; bases with no gene match: 6. This CDR3 spans 15 amino acids. The germline CDR1 and CDR2 sequences are WNHNN and SYGVQD (reference sequence). CDR3 residues: CASSETGQPPYEQYF. The CDR3 region has the DNA TGCGCCAGCAGTGAGACGGGACAGCCTCCCTACGAGCAGTACTTC.

V is TRBV2 and J is TRBJ2-7; perhaps D is TRBD1 or TRBD2 (5 bases each). Trimming cost V 6 bases and J 6 bases, with 18 bases left between them. The CDR3 has 14 residues. CDR1 is SNHLY, CDR2 FYNNEI, per germline. DNA for the CDR3: TGTGCCAGCAGCGCCGGGGCTCCATCCCTCGAGCAGTACTTC. It specifies CASSAGAPSLEQYF.

The chain combines TRBV29-1 with TRBJ1-1; D not resolved. Trimming shortened V by 1 base and J by 1 base, and 4 bases separated the two germline ends. Germline lookup yields CDR1 SQVTM and CDR2 ANQGSEA. The CDR3 extends over 12 amino acids. The CDR3 DNA sequence: TGCAGCGTTGAAGCCTGGAACACTGAAGCTTTCTTT. Translation: CSVEAWNTEAFF. The whole variable domain, remainder taken from reference TRBV29-1 and TRBJ1-1, is SAVISQKPSRDICQRGTSLTIQCQVDSQVTMMFWYRQQPGQSLTLIATANQGSEATYESGFVIDKFPISRPNLTFSTLTVSNMSPEDSSIYLCSVEAWNTEAFFGQGTRLTVV.

The chain has TRBV19 and TRBJ2-1; tentatively, D is TRBD2 (5 bases). Germline V gene lookup returns CDR1 LNHDA and CDR2 SQIVND (reference sequence). There are 14 residues in the CDR3. Deletions cut 3 bases from V and 8 bases from J, with 14 bases between. This CDR3 is CASSMGRPGDEQFF. CDR3 nucleotide sequence: TGTGCCAGTAGTATGGGGAGACCGGGCGATGAGCAGTTCTTC.

Concerning this clone itself: The sample carries other DNA sequences with the same CDR3. The chain couples TRBV7-2 to TRBJ1-3, with a tentative D call TRBD1 (5 bases). Trimming left V 0 bases short and J 0 bases short, with 9 bases between. CDR3 length: 16 residues. Germline assignment: CDR1 SGHTA and CDR2 FQGNSA. The CDR3, as DNA: TGTGCCAGCAGCTTAGCACAGGCAAGCTCTGGAAACACCATATATTTT. Translated, it gives CASSLAQASSGNTIYF.

This sequence joins TRBV2 and TRBJ1-5; a possible D gene is TRBD1 (5 bases). Germline V CDR1 and CDR2: SNHLY, FYNNEI. Trimming took off 4 bases at V and 5 bases at J, with 12 bases between the two ends. This CDR3 is built from 14 residues. CDR3 DNA: TGTGCCAGCAGTGCCGGGACTCGCGATCAGCCCCAGCATTTT. Its protein is CASSAGTRDQPQHF.

The chain has TRBV6-5 and TRBJ1-6; the D gene is possibly TRBD1 (6 bases). Germline lookup yields CDR1 MNHEY and CDR2 SVGAGI. This CDR3 spans 14 amino acids. The V end was cut by 6 bases, the J end by 10 bases, with 16 bases between. CDR3 sequence: CASSPGAVGSPLHF. The CDR3 coding sequence is TGTGCCAGCAGCCCAGGGGCCGTGGGGTCACCCCTCCACTTT.

This chain connects TRBV7-2 to TRBJ1-5; 8 bases are a match to TRBD1. Germline CDR1 reads SGHTA; CDR2 reads FQGNSA. The CDR3 spans 17 residues. Trimming at V came to 1 base and at J to 4 bases, leaving 9 bases not matched to a gene. As DNA, the CDR3 is TGTGCCAGCAGCTTAGGAGGACAGGGCCGGGGGAATCAGCCCCAGCATTTT. Protein sequence: CASSLGGQGRGNQPQHF.

This chain joins TRBV5-1 and TRBJ2-3, with 8 nucleotides matching TRBD2. This CDR3 is built from 16 residues. The ends lost 4 bases at V and 7 bases at J; junction bases unmatched: 14. Per the germline V gene, CDR1 is SGHRS and CDR2 is YFSETQ. DNA for the CDR3: TGCGCCAGCAGCATAGCGGGACGGTCCGCAGGGAATACGCAGTATTTT. Encoded protein: CASSIAGRSAGNTQYF.